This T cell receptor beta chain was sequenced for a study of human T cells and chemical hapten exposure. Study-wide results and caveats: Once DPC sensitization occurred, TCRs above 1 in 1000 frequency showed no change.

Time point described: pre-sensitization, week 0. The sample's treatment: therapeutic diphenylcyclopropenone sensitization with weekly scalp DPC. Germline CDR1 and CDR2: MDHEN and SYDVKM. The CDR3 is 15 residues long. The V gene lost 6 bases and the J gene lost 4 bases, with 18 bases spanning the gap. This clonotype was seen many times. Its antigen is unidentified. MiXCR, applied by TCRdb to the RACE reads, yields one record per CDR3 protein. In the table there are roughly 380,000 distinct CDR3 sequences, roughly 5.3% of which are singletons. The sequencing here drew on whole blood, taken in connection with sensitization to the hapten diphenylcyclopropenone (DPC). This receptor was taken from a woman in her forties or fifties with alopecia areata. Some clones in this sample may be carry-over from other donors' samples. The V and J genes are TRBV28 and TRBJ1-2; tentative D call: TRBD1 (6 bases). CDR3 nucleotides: TGTGCCAGCAGGGTCGGGGGCCCGGTTGGCTATGGCTACACCTTC. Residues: CASRVGGPVGYGYTF.